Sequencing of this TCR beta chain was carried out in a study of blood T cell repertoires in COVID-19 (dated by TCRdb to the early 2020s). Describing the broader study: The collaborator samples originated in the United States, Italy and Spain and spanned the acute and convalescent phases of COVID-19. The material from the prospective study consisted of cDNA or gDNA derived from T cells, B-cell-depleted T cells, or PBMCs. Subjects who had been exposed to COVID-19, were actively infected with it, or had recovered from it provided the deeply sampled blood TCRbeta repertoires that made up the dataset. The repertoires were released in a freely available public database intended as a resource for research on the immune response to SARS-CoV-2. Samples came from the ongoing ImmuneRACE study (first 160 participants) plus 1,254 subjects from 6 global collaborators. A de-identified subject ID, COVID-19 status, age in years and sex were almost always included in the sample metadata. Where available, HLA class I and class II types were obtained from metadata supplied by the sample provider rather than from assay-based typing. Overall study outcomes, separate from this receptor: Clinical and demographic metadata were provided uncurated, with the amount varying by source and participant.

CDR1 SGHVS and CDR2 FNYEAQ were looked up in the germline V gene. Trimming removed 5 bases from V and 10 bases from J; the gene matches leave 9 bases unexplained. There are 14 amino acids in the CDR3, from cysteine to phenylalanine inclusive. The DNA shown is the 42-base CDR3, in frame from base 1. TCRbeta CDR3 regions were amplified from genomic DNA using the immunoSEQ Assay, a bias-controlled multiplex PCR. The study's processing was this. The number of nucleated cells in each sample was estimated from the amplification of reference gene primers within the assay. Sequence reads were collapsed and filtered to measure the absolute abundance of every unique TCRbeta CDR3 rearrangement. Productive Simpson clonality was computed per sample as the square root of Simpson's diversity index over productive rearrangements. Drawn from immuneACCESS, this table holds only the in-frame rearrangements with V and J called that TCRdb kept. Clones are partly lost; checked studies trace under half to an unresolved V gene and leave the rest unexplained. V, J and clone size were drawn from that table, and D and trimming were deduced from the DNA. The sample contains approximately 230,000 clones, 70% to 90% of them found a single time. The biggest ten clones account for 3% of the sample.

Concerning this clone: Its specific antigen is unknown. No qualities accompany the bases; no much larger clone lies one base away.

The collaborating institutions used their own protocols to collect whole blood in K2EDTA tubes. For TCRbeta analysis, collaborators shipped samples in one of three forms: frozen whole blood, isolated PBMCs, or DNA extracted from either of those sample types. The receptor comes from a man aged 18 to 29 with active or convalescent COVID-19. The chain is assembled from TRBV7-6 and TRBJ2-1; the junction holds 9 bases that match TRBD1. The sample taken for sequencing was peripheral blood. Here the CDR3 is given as CASSDGQGLGEQFF. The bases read TGTGCCAGCAGCGACGGACAGGGGCTGGGGGAGCAGTTCTTC.